A single TCR beta chain is shown here with its context. Its target is not known. This sample is part of a study of T cell responses to AZD1222 COVID-19 vaccine. Study-level background: It was second doses at about 4 or about 12 weeks that were pooled.

Whole-study results and caveats: Compared with day 0, the breadth and depth of the Spike-specific TCR repertoire rose significantly after two doses of AZD1222. The study reported that nearly half of spike-specific TCRs target unmutated variant regions. A mostly white British donor set with more females was recruited, and clonal diversity was possibly underestimated.

Sequencing used immunoSEQ multiplex PCR; TCRdb keeps in-frame clones, though not all of them. The sample carries roughly 120,000 clones, roughly 84% recorded once. The CDR3 extends over 15 amino acids. Germline-derived CDR1 and CDR2 are KGHSH and LQKENI. The V end lost 6 bases, the J end lost 7 bases, and 19 bases lay between the germline ends. This rearrangement joins TRBV18 to TRBJ1-5; D uncertain. The sample here was peripheral blood, taken on day 0 of AZD1222 vaccination. The receptor was isolated from an adult in good health. The CDR3 DNA is TGTGCCAGCTCGCCGGGATTATTTGGGGAGCAGCCCCAGCATTTT. Translated: CASSPGLFGEQPQHF.